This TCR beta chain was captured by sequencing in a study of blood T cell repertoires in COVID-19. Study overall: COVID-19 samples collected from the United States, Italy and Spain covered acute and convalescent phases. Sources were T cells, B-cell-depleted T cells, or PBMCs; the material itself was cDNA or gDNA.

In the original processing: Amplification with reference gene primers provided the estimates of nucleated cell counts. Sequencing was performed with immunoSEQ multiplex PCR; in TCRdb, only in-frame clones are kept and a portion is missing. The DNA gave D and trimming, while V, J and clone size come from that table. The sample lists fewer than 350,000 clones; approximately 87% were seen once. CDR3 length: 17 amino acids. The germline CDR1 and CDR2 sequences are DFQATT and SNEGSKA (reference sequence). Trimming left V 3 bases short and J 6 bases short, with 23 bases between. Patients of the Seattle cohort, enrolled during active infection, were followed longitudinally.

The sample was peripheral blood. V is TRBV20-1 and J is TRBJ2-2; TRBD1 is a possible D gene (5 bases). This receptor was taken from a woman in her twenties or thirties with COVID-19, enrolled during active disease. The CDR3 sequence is CSASLGWQGIYSGELFF. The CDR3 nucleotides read TGCAGTGCTAGTTTAGGTTGGCAGGGAATTTATTCCGGGGAGCTGTTTTTT.